This entry describes one T cell receptor (beta chain). What this receptor recognizes is not known. Per-nucleotide qualities are absent, and no much larger clonotype sits a single base away. V loses 2 bases, J loses 3 bases, and the germline ends lie 7 bases apart. CDR1 and CDR2 are drawn from the germline V gene: SGHTA, FQGTGA. Inclusive of the bounding cysteine and phenylalanine, the CDR3 is 13 residues long. CDR3 DNA only is kept here, 39 bases in frame from base 1. Adults with ileal or ileocolonic Crohn's disease and an indication for ileocolonic resection were eligible for inclusion. Before DNA extraction, whole ileal mucosal biopsies were kept frozen at -80 degrees C. A TRizol-based method was used to extract genomic DNA from the frozen whole biopsies, and the DNA was quantified with a NanoDrop 2000 spectrophotometer. For commercial TCRB immunosequencing, around 0.5 micrograms of biopsy DNA were submitted for each sample. CDR3 regions were amplified from genomic DNA by Adaptive Biotechnology using a two-step, amplification bias-controlled multiplex PCR. The first PCR used primers for every V and J gene segment; the second PCR added barcodes and Illumina adapters. CDR3 libraries were sequenced using an Illumina instrument. On the authors' methods: The analysis used both the pipelines supplied by the vendor and custom analysis of the raw data in R/Bioconductor with R version 3.3.0. Clonality, which ranges from 0 to 1, was calculated as the inverse of the normalised Shannon entropy across all productive clones. High-frequency clones were defined as the share of the repertoire taken up by the top 100 clones, keeping only clones that passed a 95% confidence test. The Simpson index measured repertoire diversity, and the Morisita-Horn index measured overlap between samples. Not all clones reach the TCRdb copy of this immuneACCESS table, which keeps in-frame sequences only. Checked studies attribute under half of the gap to unresolved V genes and leave the rest unexplained. That table furnishes V, J and clone size, whereas the DNA furnished D and trimming. The sample table holds under 20,000 clones, of which less than 85% were seen once. 10% of the sample lies in the top ten.

The data belong to a study of T cell repertoires in ileal Crohn's disease (dated by TCRdb to about 2019). General notes on the study: The median duration of disease was roughly eight years, and at the time of surgery about a third of patients were active smokers. About half of the patients received postoperative therapy: about 10 received thiopurines and 18 received anti-TNF agents. Every patient underwent surgery because of a complication, which was stricturing disease in about 60% and penetrating disease in 39%. TCR repertoire analysis was done in fewer than 75 Crohn's disease patients from a prospective multicentre cohort. The study was conducted in parallel with a multicentre cohort built to find predictors of early endoscopic recurrence after ileocolonic resection. A total of around 150 mucosal samples from approximately 57 patients were sequenced, collected from several sites on the surgical specimen as well as at postoperative endoscopy. Endoscopic postoperative recurrence was defined by a Rutgeerts score above i0.

What the work shows at the level of the full study, not this receptor alone: A significantly higher proportion of clonal expansions was observed in active smokers at surgery than in non-smokers (approximately 28% vs 17%, p=0.02). Sorted CD8 T cells carried more high-frequency clones than CD4 T cells, suggesting mucosal expansions were mainly CD8. Higher percentages of high-frequency clones at the time of surgery were linked to endoscopic recurrence, and every patient with clonality above 26.8% (18/57) had recurrence. Only a subgroup of patients, of unstated size, had mucosal CD4 and CD8 T cells sorted and sequenced.

The chain is assembled from TRBV7-3 and TRBJ1-2; TRBD1 is perhaps the D gene, given 5 matching bases. This TCR was sampled from an adult with Crohn's disease. Sequencing input: ileal tissue. The nucleotides are TGTGCCAGCAGCTTACAGGGTTACTATGGCTACACCTTC. Its coded protein is CASSLQGYYGYTF.